The 6 T cell receptor beta chains presented below share a single source sample, sequenced in a study of T cell clones after liver transplantation. Generated by immunoSEQ multiplex PCR, the TCRdb table keeps only in-frame clones and is missing some. The repertoire consists of 95,000 to 130,000 clones, with 90% occurring once and the leading ten covering approximately 0.84%. The material was CD4+ T cells from blood, obtained 12 months after liver transplant. The source of these receptors is a human patient who received a liver transplant. Among the T cells, some may be from the graft donor.

The chain links TRBV11-2 to TRBJ1-1; D remains unclear. This CDR3 spans 13 amino acids. Deletions cut 6 bases from V and 3 bases from J, with 11 bases between. The germline V gene encodes CDR1 SGHAT and CDR2 FQNNGV. CDR3 sequence reads: CASSWSRDTEAFF. DNA of the CDR3: TGTGCCAGCAGTTGGAGTCGGGACACTGAAGCTTTCTTT. Using reference TRBV11-2 and TRBJ1-1 for the parts outside the CDR3, the full variable domain is EAGVAQSPRYKIIEKRQSVAFWCNPISGHATLYWYQQILGQGPKLLIQFQNNGVVDDSQLPKDRFSAERLKGVDSTLKIQPAKLEDSAVYLCASSWSRDTEAFFGQGTRLTVV.

The J gene is TRBJ2-7, the V gene TRBV7-2, with 7 bases matching TRBD2. This CDR3 is 15 amino acids long. Germline assignment: CDR1 SGHTA and CDR2 FQGNSA. V lost 3 bases, J lost 3 bases, and 8 bases stayed unmatched. The CDR3, as DNA: TGTGCCAGCAGCTTGGGCGGGAGCAAGGGCTACGAGCAGTACTTC. Its protein product is CASSLGGSKGYEQYF.

This sequence joins TRBV2 and TRBJ2-3; D is possibly TRBD1 or TRBD2 (5 bases each). This CDR3 spans 15 amino acids. Germline V gives CDR1 SNHLY, CDR2 FYNNEI. V shed 4 bases and J shed 2 bases, with 13 bases lying between them. CDR3 bases: TGTGCCAGCAGTGCCCGGGACCAGTTCACAGATACGCAGTATTTT. Translating it yields CASSARDQFTDTQYF.

The chain is built from TRBV29-1 and TRBJ2-3; TRBD2 matches at 10 bases. V lost 6 bases, J lost 0 bases, and 6 bases stayed unmatched. This CDR3 comprises 15 residues. Looked up from germline, CDR1 is SQVTM and CDR2 is ANQGSEA. CDR3 protein: CSVVVAGGSTDTQYF. CDR3 DNA: TGCAGCGTCGTGGTAGCGGGAGGAAGCACAGATACGCAGTATTTT.

J is TRBJ2-2 and V is TRBV11-3; D possibly corresponds to TRBD2 (7 bases). The CDR3 runs to 16 residues. The germline V gene has CDR1 SGHNT and CDR2 YENEEA. The V and J ends lost 5 bases and 7 bases respectively, with 20 bases between them. The CDR3 here is CASSPLGGGGIGELFF. The CDR3 DNA is TGTGCCAGCAGCCCGCTCGGCGGGGGCGGAATCGGGGAGCTGTTTTTT.

The rearrangement uses TRBV9 and TRBJ2-1; 7 bases match TRBD2. V shed 0 bases and J 2 bases; nucleotides not matched to a gene: 5. This CDR3 contains 16 residues. Germline lookup yields CDR1 SGDLS and CDR2 YYNGEE. As DNA, the CDR3 is TGTGCCAGCAGCGTAGCTCTTCTAGCGGCCTACAATGAGCAGTTCTTC. It encodes CASSVALLAAYNEQFF. Full variable domain (rest looked up from reference TRBV9 and TRBJ2-1): DSGVTQTPKHLITATGQRVTLRCSPRSGDLSVYWYQQSLDQGLQFLIQYYNGEERAKGNILERFSAQQFPDLHSELNLSSLELGDSALYFCASSVALLAAYNEQFFGPGTRLTVL.